One and the same sample provided the 19 T cell receptor beta chains below, sequenced in a study of regulatory T cells in long-lasting Graves disease. CDR3-region Arm-PCR and iRepertoire HTBI primers produced the TCR beta libraries. TCRdb fed the multiplex PCR reads into MiXCR, producing one record per CDR3 protein. The top ten clones hold about 7% of a sample with some 430,000 distinct CDR3 sequences, roughly 21% of them seen once. Time point defined: persistent/refractory GD, antithyroid drugs over 5 years with positive TRAb. RNA extracted from PBMCs served as the sequencing template. The sequences come from peripheral blood mononuclear cells (PBMCs), collected when the disease was refractory, from a patient treated with antithyroid drugs. These receptors all stem from a female donor with Graves disease.

About this clonotype itself: An end of the junction does not agree with germline; a read error may underlie this. V gene TRBV18 combines with J gene TRBJ2-1; D is possibly TRBD1 or TRBD2 (5 bases each). This CDR3 is 15 amino acids long. The germline gives CDR1 KGHSH, CDR2 LQKENI. The CDR3 loop is CASSPPSGTPNEQFF. In DNA, the CDR3 is TGTGCCAGCTCCCCACCCTCCGGGACGCCTAATGAGCAGTTCTTC.

At least ten counts were recorded for this clonotype. The chain is built from TRBV20-1 and TRBJ2-7, with D possibly being TRBD2 (5 bases). V was trimmed by 6 bases and J by 3 bases, leaving 18 bases between them. The CDR3 totals 14 residues. Germline V gene lookup returns CDR1 DFQATT and CDR2 SNEGSKA (reference sequence). CDR3 coding DNA: TGCAGTGCCCCAGCACTAGGGAGTCGCTACGAGCAGTACTTC. Protein product: CSAPALGSRYEQYF.

There are a few counts of this clonotype. The DNA for the CDR3 is TGCAGTGCTACCGGGACAGGGAGCAATCAGCCCCAGCATTTT. It is translated as CSATGTGSNQPQHF. The chain carries TRBV20-1 and TRBJ1-5; 9 positions agree with TRBD1. The CDR3 totals 14 residues. CDR1 is DFQATT and CDR2 is SNEGSKA in the germline V gene (reference sequence). Trimming took 4 bases from V and 1 from J; bases not matched to a gene: 2.

This sequence joins TRBV7-9 and TRBJ1-2; TRBD1 aligns across 7 bases. Germline values: CDR1 SEHNR, CDR2 FQNEAQ (reference sequence). V lost 3 bases and J lost 10; bases outside the gene matches: 11. The CDR3 loop spans 14 amino acids. CDR3 sequence (DNA): TGTGCCAGCAGCTTCGAGAGACAGGGCCCCGCCTACACCTTC. Its protein product is CASSFERQGPAYTF.

This chain joins TRBV30 and TRBJ1-1; D possibly corresponds to TRBD1 (5 bases). Trimming shortened V by 4 bases and J by 1 base, and 10 bases separated the two germline ends. The CDR3 contains 13 residues. Germline loops: CDR1 GTSNPN, CDR2 SVGIG (reference sequence). CDR3 protein: CAWTGQGNTEAFF. Here the CDR3 DNA reads TGTGCCTGGACAGGGCAGGGGAACACTGAAGCTTTCTTT.

This clonotype was observed a handful of times. V and J are TRBV7-3 and TRBJ1-1; D uncertain. Germline lookup yields CDR1 SGHTA and CDR2 FQGTGA. V gave up 2 bases and J gave up 0 bases, with 13 bases separating them. The CDR3 loop spans 16 amino acids. The CDR3 region is CASSLQGFQMNTEAFF. As DNA, the CDR3 is TGTGCCAGCAGCTTACAAGGTTTTCAAATGAACACTGAAGCTTTCTTT.

The table lists this clonotype with a few counts. The chain has TRBV20-1 and TRBJ1-3; unclear D gene. From germline, CDR1 is DFQATT and CDR2 SNEGSKA (reference sequence). CDR3 length: 15 residues. Trimming pared 0 bases from V and 4 bases from J, leaving 13 bases between. CDR3 loop: CSARDKVSLGNTIYF. Here the CDR3 DNA reads TGCAGTGCTAGAGATAAGGTGTCTTTAGGAAACACCATATATTTT.

This clonotype was observed a handful of times. The chain is built from TRBV7-9 and TRBJ1-2; 7 bases map to TRBD1. The CDR3 has 13 amino acids. Germline CDR1 reads SEHNR; CDR2 reads FQNEAQ (reference sequence). The V and J ends lost 5 bases and 1 base, in that order; junction bases with no gene match: 1. The CDR3 nucleotides are TGTGCCAGCAGCGACAGGGTTAACTATGGCTACACCTTC. Its translation is CASSDRVNYGYTF.

The rearrangement uses TRBV19 and TRBJ2-7, with 7 bases aligning to TRBD1. This CDR3 contains 14 residues. V shed 7 bases and J 0 bases; nucleotides not matched to a gene: 6. Looked up from germline, CDR1 is LNHDA and CDR2 is SQIVND (reference sequence). Here the CDR3 DNA reads TGTGCCAGTACCCAGACAGGGAGCTCCTACGAGCAGTACTTC. Translating it yields CASTQTGSSYEQYF.

The table lists this clonotype with a few counts. J is TRBJ1-1 and V is TRBV30, with D possibly TRBD1 on 5 matching bases. Trimming took 1 base from V and 4 from J, leaving 7 bases between them. The germline gives CDR1 GTSNPN, CDR2 SVGIG (reference sequence). The CDR3 is 12 residues long. In DNA, the CDR3 is TGTGCCTGGAGTGCGGGGGGCACTGAAGCTTTCTTT. It is translated as CAWSAGGTEAFF.

With regard to this clonotype: Since a much larger clone is just one base distant, this may be a read error. The J gene is TRBJ1-2, the V gene TRBV4-1; D uncertain. The CDR3 spans 14 residues. Germline lookup yields CDR1 MGHRA and CDR2 YSYEKL. CDR3 residues: CASSHPLFNYGCTF. For the CDR3, the DNA is TGCGCCAGCAGCCACCCCTTGTTCAACTATGGCTGCACCTTC.

This clonotype was detected many times. The chain carries TRBV29-1 and TRBJ1-1; unclear D gene. This CDR3 has 16 residues. V lost 0 bases to trimming and J lost 1 base, with 15 bases between them. Germline lookup yields CDR1 SQVTM and CDR2 ANQGSEA. The CDR3 coding sequence is TGCAGCGTTGAAGAGATAGTAGACTCTTCGAACACTGAAGCTTTCTTT. It is translated as CSVEEIVDSSNTEAFF. Combining the CDR3 with reference TRBV29-1 and TRBJ1-1 gives the whole variable domain SAVISQKPSRDICQRGTSLTIQCQVDSQVTMMFWYRQQPGQSLTLIATANQGSEATYESGFVIDKFPISRPNLTFSTLTVSNMSPEDSSIYLCSVEEIVDSSNTEAFFGQGTRLTVV.

This clonotype was observed at least ten times. At one end the junction does not follow the germline gene, possibly because of a read error. This chain links TRBV24-1 with TRBJ1-2; no reliable D call. Germline-derived CDR1 and CDR2 are KGHDR and SFDVKD. The CDR3 consists of 12 residues. CDR3 sequence (DNA): TGTGCCACCAGTGATTTAACTCAGAGGGCTTTTTTC. Amino acids: CATSDLTQRAFF.

The J gene is TRBJ2-2, the V gene TRBV7-2; the match to TRBD1 covers 10 bases. V shed 3 bases, J shed 6 bases, and the junction held 7 bases outside the gene matches. There are 16 residues in the CDR3. Germline V gene lookup returns CDR1 SGHTA and CDR2 FQGNSA. The DNA of the CDR3 is TGTGCCAGCAGCTTGACAGGGGGCGGCTACGCCGGGGAGCTGTTTTTT. Translation gives CASSLTGGGYAGELFF.

This clonotype was observed a few times. The genes are TRBV30 and TRBJ1-5, with D perhaps matching TRBD1 (5 bases). Germline V CDR1 and CDR2: GTSNPN, SVGIG (reference sequence). V dropped 5 bases and J dropped 6 bases, with 14 bases sitting between them. This CDR3 region has 13 residues. CDR3 nucleotides: TGTGCCTGGGACCCCGGGGCGCGTCAGCCCCAGCATTTT. Its protein is CAWDPGARQPQHF.

The V and J genes are TRBV12-3 or TRBV12-4 and TRBJ2-1, with D tentatively TRBD1 (5 bases). The CDR3 length is 12 residues. Trimming shortened V by 5 bases and J by 8 bases, and 10 bases separated the two germline ends. In DNA form, the CDR3 reads TGTGCCAGCAGTCCTAACAGGTATGAGCAGTTCTTC. This translates into CASSPNRYEQFF.

This clonotype has a count of ten or more. The chain links TRBV28 to TRBJ1-5; D gene unclear. The CDR3 contains 14 residues. CDR1 is MDHEN, CDR2 SYDVKM, per germline. V was shortened by 8 bases and J by 3 bases, with 14 bases between the two germline ends. DNA for the CDR3: TGTGCCAGCGGCTCTCGGACTCACAATCAGCCCCAGCATTTT. It yields the protein CASGSRTHNQPQHF. The variable domain in full, with the rest retrieved from reference TRBV28 and TRBJ1-5, is DVKVTQSSRYLVKRTGEKVFLECVQDMDHENMFWYRQDPGLGLRLIYFSYDVKMKEKGDIPEGYSVSREKKERFSLILESASTNQTSMYLCASGSRTHNQPQHFGDGTRLSIL.

The chain links TRBV5-1 to TRBJ2-1; D possibly uses TRBD1 or TRBD2 (5 bases each). Germline V gives CDR1 SGHRS, CDR2 YFSETQ. CDR3 length: 15 residues. V was clipped by 0 bases and J by 5 bases, with 12 bases between them. CDR3 nucleotides: TGCGCCAGCAGCTTGGGGGACGGTACCAACAATGAGCAGTTCTTC. This translates into CASSLGDGTNNEQFF.

Concerning this clonotype: This sequence may be a read error, since a much larger clone differs from it by one base. V gene TRBV6-2 or TRBV6-3 combines with J gene TRBJ2-7, with 10 bases aligning to TRBD2. Germline V gene sequence: CDR1 MNHEY, CDR2 SVGEGT. After removal of 5 bases from V and 0 bases from J, the junction contained 16 bases not matched to a gene. The CDR3 sequence is 19 residues long. Written as DNA, the CDR3 is TGTGCCAGCAGTGAGTCTCCACTAGCGGGACCCAAGGGCTCCTACGAGCAGTACTTC. This sequence encodes CASSESPLAGPKGSYEQYF.